This T cell receptor beta chain was recorded in a study of molecular identifiers for immune sequencing clone quantification. The CDR3 covers 15 residues. Germline CDR1 is KGHDR and CDR2 is SFDVKD. Trimming stripped 3 bases from V and 2 bases from J, with 12 bases between. This clonotype is medium-sized by share. TCRdb redid the calling of the PCR reads with MiXCR, one entry per CDR3 protein. The sample contains roughly 6,000 distinct CDR3 sequences, roughly 15% of which appear only once. The V and J genes are TRBV24-1 and TRBJ2-5; D possibly corresponds to TRBD2 (5 bases). This sequence originates from a human donor in good health. Some libraries in this study had Jurkat cell RNA spiked in. Sequencing was carried out using naive CD8+ T cells from blood, with Jurkat cell RNA spiked in. Subset denoted: FACS-sorted CD8+CD4-CCR7+CD45RA+ naive T cells. The CDR3 protein is CATSDGVAPQETQYF. In DNA, the CDR3 is TGTGCCACCAGTGATGGGGTAGCGCCGCAAGAGACCCAGTACTTC.